These 24 T cell receptor beta chains originate from one sample sequenced in a study of T cells in Graves' hyperthyroidism and ophthalmopathy. Authors of the study amplified TCR beta CDR3 regions from RNA transcripts. A first-round RT-PCR of the TCR CDR3 used the HTBI primer set. TCRdb used MiXCR to reprocess the multiplex PCR reads, holding one entry per CDR3 protein. There are approximately 360,000 distinct CDR3 sequences in the sample; 20% to 30% occur only once, and 70% to 75% lies in the top ten. Sequenced sample: blood. The receptors shown here come from a man aged 50-59 years with Graves' hyperthyroidism.

The table lists this clonotype with a count of one. The J gene is TRBJ2-5, the V gene TRBV11-3, with 9 positions matching TRBD1. Germline CDR1 is SGHNT and CDR2 is YENEEA. The CDR3 sequence is 15 residues long. Unmatched junction bases numbered 8, after V lost 5 bases and J lost 4 bases. CDR3 protein: CASSDNRGLGETQYF. The CDR3 nucleotides are TGTGCCAGCAGCGACAACAGGGGGCTGGGAGAGACCCAGTACTTC.

This clonotype was detected ten times or more. The V and J genes are TRBV3-1 and TRBJ2-7, with TRBD2 identical over 8 bases. Trimming removed 0 bases from V and 3 bases from J; junction bases left unmatched: 4. The germline V gene has CDR1 LGHDT and CDR2 YNNKEL (reference sequence). The CDR3 loop spans 15 amino acids. CDR3 residues: CASSQDPSGGYEQYF. CDR3 in DNA: TGTGCCAGCAGCCAAGATCCAAGCGGGGGCTACGAGCAGTACTTC.

This clonotype was detected only a few times. The chain links TRBV11-3 to TRBJ2-6; no clear D. The germline gives CDR1 SGHNT, CDR2 YENEEA. The V gene lost 4 bases and the J gene lost 4 bases, with 11 bases spanning the gap. CDR3 size: 15 residues. Written as DNA, the CDR3 is TGTGCCAGCAGCTCTTCCGGAGTGGGGGCCAACGTCCTGACTTTC. Amino acid sequence: CASSSSGVGANVLTF. Drawing the rest from reference TRBV11-3 and TRBJ2-6, the complete variable domain is EAGVVQSPRYKIIEKKQPVAFWCNPISGHNTLYWYLQNLGQGPELLIRYENEEAVDDSQLPKDRFSAERLKGVDSTLKIQPAELGDSAVYLCASSSSGVGANVLTFGAGSRLTVL.

The table lists this clonotype with many counts. The V and J genes are TRBV7-8 and TRBJ2-7; D is undetermined. The length of the CDR3 is 15 residues. CDR1 and CDR2 (germline): SGHVS, FQNEAQ. V lost 0 bases and J 0 bases, leaving 9 bases between the germline ends. The CDR3 here is CASSLARSSSYEQYF. CDR3 bases: TGTGCCAGCAGCTTAGCACGGTCGAGCTCCTACGAGCAGTACTTC.

The chain is built from TRBV15 and TRBJ1-5; a possible D gene is TRBD1 (5 bases). CDR1 is LNHNV and CDR2 is YYDKDF in the germline V gene (reference sequence). This CDR3 region has 15 residues. V was trimmed by 0 bases and J by 3 bases, leaving 9 bases between them. In DNA, the CDR3 is TGTGCCACCAGCAGAGATGGGGCAGTCAATCAGCCCCAGCATTTT. Translated: CATSRDGAVNQPQHF.

The DNA for the CDR3 is TGCAGTGCTAGCCGACTAGCGGGAAACACAGATACGCAGTATTTT. Translated, it gives CSASRLAGNTDTQYF. The V gene is TRBV20-1, the J gene TRBJ2-3; 11 bases are a match to TRBD2. V dropped 3 bases and J dropped 2; count of bases not matched to a gene: 4. This CDR3 region has 15 residues. The germline V gene has CDR1 DFQATT and CDR2 SNEGSKA (reference sequence).

This clonotype turned up a few times. This sequence joins TRBV27 and TRBJ2-3; 12 nucleotides match TRBD2. The germline V gene has CDR1 MNHEY and CDR2 SMNVEV (reference sequence). The CDR3 runs to 15 residues. Trimming cost V 4 bases and J 8 bases; bases outside gene matches: 7. The CDR3 DNA follows: TGTGCCAGCAGTTCCAGACTAGCGGGAGTCTCTACGCAGTATTTT. Residues: CASSSRLAGVSTQYF.

The V call is TRBV6-1, the J call TRBJ1-2; D remains ambiguous. This CDR3 has 12 residues. Germline CDR1 and CDR2: MNHNS and SASEGT. V was shortened by 8 bases and J by 2 bases, with 9 bases between the two germline ends. The CDR3, as DNA: TGTGCCAGCCCGGATTACAACTATGGCTACACCTTC. Translating gives CASPDYNYGYTF.

This clonotype was seen ten or more times. V gene TRBV6-1 combines with J gene TRBJ2-2, with D possibly TRBD1 on 6 matching bases. Germline CDR1 and CDR2: MNHNS and SASEGT. V lost 5 bases and J lost 5, with 9 bases in between. The CDR3 consists of 13 residues. CDR3 residues: CASSSQGTGELFF. In DNA, the CDR3 is TGTGCCAGCAGTTCTCAGGGGACCGGGGAGCTGTTTTTT.

The V gene is TRBV28, the J gene TRBJ1-5, with D perhaps TRBD1 (6 bases). Germline-derived CDR1 and CDR2 are MDHEN and SYDVKM. This CDR3 is 16 amino acids long. Trimming removed 1 base at V and 3 bases at J, with 13 bases between. For the CDR3, the DNA is TGTGCCAGCAGTTTATTGGCAGGGGTGTCCAATCAGCCCCAGCATTTT. Protein: CASSLLAGVSNQPQHF.

The V gene is TRBV6-1, the J gene TRBJ1-2, with D possibly matching TRBD1 (5 bases). Germline lookup yields CDR1 MNHNS and CDR2 SASEGT. This CDR3 is built from 14 residues. V lost 8 bases, J lost 8 bases, and 21 bases lay in between. The CDR3 protein is CASSSFGGLEGYTF. Written as DNA, the CDR3 is TGTGCCAGCTCCTCCTTTGGGGGGTTGGAAGGCTACACCTTC.

The V and J genes are TRBV6-1 and TRBJ1-5; D ambiguous. The CDR3 is made up of 13 amino acids. Trimming stripped 6 bases from V and 3 bases from J, with 9 bases between. Germline CDR1 reads MNHNS; CDR2 reads SASEGT. CDR3 nucleotides: TGTGCCAGCAGGACAACCTTCAATCAGCCCCAGCATTTT. Its protein product is CASRTTFNQPQHF.

The chain combines TRBV30 with TRBJ2-1, with D hard to call. The CDR3 consists of 15 residues. Between the trimmed V and J ends, which lost 4 bases and 4 bases, there was a span of 17 bases. Germline V gene data show CDR1 as GTSNPN and CDR2 as SVGIG (reference sequence). The CDR3 DNA sequence: TGTGCCTGGAATCTCCCGGAACTCAAATACAATGAGCAGTTCTTC. This codes for CAWNLPELKYNEQFF.

This clonotype has just a few counts. This chain connects TRBV25-1 to TRBJ2-5, with D maybe TRBD1 (5 bases). The germline gives CDR1 MGHDK, CDR2 SYGVNS. Trimming cost V 3 bases and J 1 base, with 12 bases left between them. The CDR3 runs 15 residues. This CDR3 reads CASSDPGHIQETQYF. CDR3 sequence (DNA): TGTGCCAGCAGTGATCCAGGACACATCCAAGAGACCCAGTACTTC.

At least ten counts were recorded for this clonotype. The V gene is TRBV5-1, the J gene TRBJ2-7; TRBD1 matches at 10 bases. Germline V gene lookup returns CDR1 SGHRS and CDR2 YFSETQ. Trimming removed 4 bases from V and 5 bases from J; junction bases left unmatched: 9. The CDR3 covers 15 residues. The CDR3 DNA is TGCGCCAGCAGCAGAGCCGGGACAGGGGCTGACGAGCAGTACTTC. Protein product: CASSRAGTGADEQYF.

This clonotype turned up a few times. The chain joins TRBV6-1 to TRBJ1-4, with D hard to call. The CDR3 is made up of 15 amino acids. Germline CDR1 reads MNHNS; CDR2 reads SASEGT. The V and J ends lost 2 bases and 7 bases respectively, with 14 bases between them. The CDR3 sequence: CASSERRRAGEKLFF. CDR3 DNA: TGTGCCAGCAGTGAACGACGGAGAGCAGGTGAAAAACTGTTTTTT.

This clonotype has a count of ten or more. The CDR3 nucleotides are TGCAGTGCTCCTAGGGAAGCGGGAGTAGAGACCCAGTACTTC. It codes for CSAPREAGVETQYF. The chain is built from TRBV20-1 and TRBJ2-5; TRBD2 agrees at 8 bases. The V gene end was trimmed by 5 bases and the J gene end by 4 bases; junction bases not matched to a gene: 9. The CDR3 spans 14 residues. Per germline, CDR1 DFQATT and CDR2 SNEGSKA (reference sequence).

The rearrangement uses TRBV3-1 and TRBJ1-3; 8 bases align to TRBD1. The CDR3 is 15 residues long. Germline lookup yields CDR1 LGHDT and CDR2 YNNKEL (reference sequence). V gave up 3 bases and J gave up 0 bases; unmatched junction bases: 1. In DNA, the CDR3 is TGTGCCAGCAGCCAGGGACAGGTCTCTGGAAACACCATATATTTT. Translating gives CASSQGQVSGNTIYF.

At least ten counts were recorded for this clonotype. This chain joins TRBV6-1 and TRBJ1-1, with D possibly being TRBD1 (6 bases). CDR1 is MNHNS and CDR2 is SASEGT in the germline V gene. This CDR3 comprises 15 residues. The ends were cut back, 5 bases at V and 1 base at J, with 14 bases in the middle. CDR3 coding DNA: TGTGCCAGCAGTCCAAACAGGGCGGGGAACACTGAAGCTTTCTTT. This sequence encodes CASSPNRAGNTEAFF.

This clonotype has a handful of counts. The rearrangement joins TRBV29-1 to TRBJ1-2, with D unclear. Trimming pared 4 bases from V and 3 bases from J, leaving 9 bases between. This CDR3 comprises 12 residues. Per germline, CDR1 SQVTM and CDR2 ANQGSEA. CDR3 sequence: CSVVAQDYGYTF. The CDR3 region has the DNA TGCAGCGTTGTGGCCCAGGACTATGGCTACACCTTC.

The chain is built from TRBV24-1 and TRBJ2-1, with D possibly matching TRBD1 (6 bases). There are 14 residues in the CDR3. Deletions cut 4 bases from V and 5 bases from J, with 11 bases between. Looked up from germline, CDR1 is KGHDR and CDR2 is SFDVKD. In DNA, the CDR3 is TGTGCCACCAGTGACTGGGACAATAACAATGAGCAGTTCTTC. Translated: CATSDWDNNNEQFF.

Many counts were recorded for this clonotype. The V and J genes are TRBV11-2 and TRBJ2-7, with D uncertain. Between the trimmed V and J ends, which lost 0 bases and 6 bases, there was a span of 9 bases. The CDR3 extends over 13 amino acids. Germline V gene sequence: CDR1 SGHAT, CDR2 FQNNGV. DNA of the CDR3: TGTGCCAGCAGCTTAGACCCTTCATCCGAGCAGTACTTC. This encodes CASSLDPSSEQYF.

This clonotype has more than one count but fewer than ten. The chain employs TRBV12-3 or TRBV12-4 and TRBJ1-1, with D uncertain. The V end was cut by 5 bases, the J end by 9 bases, with 13 bases between. The CDR3 sequence is 12 residues long. The CDR3 region is CASSIPGTQAFF. CDR3 DNA sequence: TGTGCCAGCAGTATCCCGGGCACCCAAGCTTTCTTT.

This clonotype was seen only a few times. The chain links TRBV6-1 to TRBJ2-1, with no clear D. This CDR3 is built from 15 residues. Germline V gives CDR1 MNHNS, CDR2 SASEGT. Between the trimmed V and J ends, which lost 7 bases and 2 bases, there was a span of 15 bases. In nucleotides, the CDR3 is TGTGCCAGCACCCCTGCGGATTTGACCTACAATGAGCAGTTCTTC. Residues: CASTPADLTYNEQFF.